This T cell receptor (beta chain) was documented in a study of blood T cell repertoires in COVID-19. Study-wide context: Spain, Italy and the United States supplied samples that represented acute and convalescent COVID-19.

V shed 4 bases, J shed 6 bases, and the junction held 6 bases outside the gene matches. The CDR3 covers 13 residues. Sequenced by immunoSEQ multiplex PCR; TCRdb stores in-frame clones only, minus some. Found here are over 250,000 clones, about 80% of them singletons; the top ten hold 9.4%. Specimen: peripheral blood. This TCR came from a woman aged 50 to 60 who had recovered from COVID-19. This chain links TRBV12-3 or TRBV12-4 with TRBJ2-7, with TRBD1 matching over 7 bases. In nucleotides, the CDR3 is TGTGCCAGCAGTTCGGGACAGACGGGCGAGCAGTACTTC. Its translation is CASSSGQTGEQYF.